This TCR beta chain was sequenced during a study of blood T cells in healthy people across ages. A J-beta primer mix and a sample-barcoded 5' primer were used in a second PCR of about 7 to 12 cycles. All cDNA molecules were each tagged by a template-switch adaptor with 12 random nucleotides. TCRdb reprocessed the 5' RACE reads with MiXCR, giving one entry per CDR3 protein. The sample has 1.5 million to 1.8 million distinct CDR3 sequences, roughly two fifths seen once. The J segment lost 2 bases and the V segment lost 0 bases, leaving 5 bases of the junction unmatched. The germline V gene has CDR1 MNHEY and CDR2 SVGEGT. This CDR3 has 17 residues. The sample holds a few counts of this clonotype. The authors extracted at least 5 micrograms of total RNA per sample.

The receptor was derived from a woman between 18 and 30 years old in good health. The specimen sequenced was blood. The chain employs TRBV6-2 or TRBV6-3 and TRBJ2-3, with 10 bases lining up with TRBD2. The DNA of the CDR3 is TGTGCCAGCAGTTACTCGACAGCGGGAGGGCCCACAGATACGCAGTATTTT. Its translation is CASSYSTAGGPTDTQYF.